This T cell receptor beta chain stems from a study of tumour-infiltrating T cells in Burkitt lymphoma (dated by TCRdb to about 2020). About the full investigation: All epidemiological subtypes of Burkitt lymphoma were represented in the cohort, which was made up of 82 patients. TCR repertoire data were correlated with clinical outcome; productive clonality predicted overall and progression-free survival, independent of established prognosticators including age at diagnosis.

As for this clone: There is no known antigen for this receptor. The input lacks base qualities; no much larger clone sits a single base away.

Inclusive of the bounding cysteine and phenylalanine, the CDR3 is 15 residues long. The kept DNA is CDR3 alone, 45 bases in frame from the first base. Relative to germline, V is 0 bases shorter and J is 2 bases shorter, with 11 bases between their ends. Per the germline V gene, SGDLS is the CDR1 and YYNGEE is the CDR2. Library construction relied on the immunoSEQ multiplex PCR assay. TCRdb obtained this table from immuneACCESS and retained in-frame rearrangements with V and J assigned. These tables miss some clones; where compared with another copy, unresolved V genes account for less than half of the shortfall, and the remainder is unexplained. The sample yields 390 or so clones; 80% to 95% were counted once. The ten largest make up approximately 4.7% of the sample. General findings and caveats noted by the study authors: Several public clonotypes were found to be shared across numerous Burkitt lymphoma patients, which suggests a shared tumour neoantigen selection that is absent from diffuse large B-cell lymphoma.

Recombination joined TRBV9 with TRBJ1-1; TRBD1 is a weak D gene call, 5 bases matching. This TCR came from a human donor with Burkitt lymphoma. The material sequenced was tumor tissue. CDR3 reads: CASSVDPDRNTEAFF. The DNA is TGTGCCAGCAGCGTAGACCCCGACAGAAACACTGAAGCTTTCTTT.